The 29 T cell receptor beta chains given below trace back to one sample, sequenced in a study of Graves' ophthalmopathy and Graves' hyperthyroidism listed by TCRdb under 2018. Sequencing was performed on an Illumina HiSeq 2000. TCR beta CDR3 regions were amplified from RNA transcripts for repertoire sequencing. The first round of RT-PCR was done with HTBI primers and the Qiagen OneStep RT-PCR kit, and was followed by a second round of multiplex PCR, then size selection and purification. The public reads were quality trimmed at Q25 with fastp and then assembled into clones with MiXCR by TCRdb, keeping productive beta chains. Duplicate CDR3 protein sequences are folded into a single record with the most common DNA and genes. This sample is represented by about 660,000 distinct CDR3 sequences; under 50% of them were singletons. The top ten clonotypes cover more than 2.5% of the sample. Sequencing was done on a sample of peripheral blood. Receptors originate from an adult man with Graves' ophthalmopathy.

The sample holds many counts of this clonotype. J is TRBJ1-1 and V is TRBV25-1; D is undetermined. CDR3 size: 14 residues. With 5 bases removed from V and 8 bases from J, the gap between germline ends came to 18 bases. Germline V gives CDR1 MGHDK, CDR2 SYGVNS. The CDR3 is CASSSLGGSGEAFF. The CDR3 DNA reads TGTGCCAGCAGTTCCCTAGGAGGGTCCGGGGAAGCTTTCTTT.

The V call is TRBV9, the J call TRBJ1-5; 12 bases fit TRBD1. Germline-derived CDR1 and CDR2 are SGDLS and YYNGEE. Germline trimming cut 7 bases from V and 7 bases from J; bases unmatched to any gene: 18. The CDR3 extends over 18 amino acids. In nucleotides, the CDR3 is TGTGCCAGCTCACCATCCGGGACAGGGGGCGCGTTTGACCAGCCCCAGCATTTT. It yields the protein CASSPSGTGGAFDQPQHF.

This clonotype was observed at least ten times. This chain uses TRBV9 with TRBJ1-1; possible D gene TRBD1, 6 bases. Germline lookup yields CDR1 SGDLS and CDR2 YYNGEE. V gave up 2 bases and J gave up 1 base, with 9 bases separating them. The CDR3 is 14 amino acids. CDR3 protein: CASSVRGENTEAFF. The CDR3 DNA reads TGTGCCAGCAGCGTCAGGGGCGAGAACACTGAAGCTTTCTTT.

This chain uses TRBV25-1 with TRBJ2-2, with D unclear. The CDR3 consists of 13 residues. With 6 bases removed from V and 6 bases from J, the gap between germline ends came to 11 bases. CDR1 and CDR2 from the germline V gene are MGHDK and SYGVNS. CDR3 in DNA: TGTGCCAGCAGCGAAGGTGGTCCCGGGGAGCTGTTTTTT. As protein: CASSEGGPGELFF.

Sample share makes this clonotype medium-sized (0.01 to 0.1%). The V gene is TRBV5-1, the J gene TRBJ1-1; possibly TRBD1 for D (5 bases). The CDR3 consists of 12 residues. Trimming removed 5 bases at V and 1 base at J, with 6 bases between. CDR1 and CDR2 (germline): SGHRS, YFSETQ. The CDR3 coding sequence is TGCGCCAGCAGTGGACAGAACACTGAAGCTTTCTTT. Its translation: CASSGQNTEAFF. Full variable domain (outside the CDR3, taken from reference TRBV5-1 and TRBJ1-1): KAGVTQTPRYLIKTRGQQVTLSCSPISGHRSVSWYQQTPGQGLQFLFEYFSETQRNKGNFPGRFSGRQFSNSRSEMNVSTLELGDSALYLCASSGQNTEAFFGQGTRLTVV.

The V gene is TRBV7-9, the J gene TRBJ2-5; no clear D. Trimming shortened V by 8 bases and J by 0 bases, and 16 bases separated the two germline ends. The CDR3 is 15 amino acids. Germline CDR1 reads SEHNR; CDR2 reads FQNEAQ (reference sequence). This chain's CDR3 is CASSPPNSYQETQYF. The CDR3 DNA follows: TGTGCCAGCTCACCACCAAACTCGTACCAAGAGACCCAGTACTTC.

This clonotype was counted only a few times. The V gene is TRBV12-3 or TRBV12-4, the J gene TRBJ2-7; 9 bases are a match to TRBD2. This CDR3 contains 13 residues. Trimming cost V 1 base and J 10 bases; bases outside gene matches: 5. The CDR3: CASSLGLRGGQYF. DNA for the CDR3: TGTGCCAGCAGTTTAGGTCTGCGGGGGGGACAGTACTTC.

This clonotype was recorded many times. V is TRBV2 and J is TRBJ2-7; no clear D. Trimming left V 2 bases short and J 0 bases short, with 11 bases between. The CDR3 contains 15 residues. The germline V gene has CDR1 SNHLY and CDR2 FYNNEI. The CDR3: CASSELSFTSYEQYF. Written as DNA, the CDR3 is TGTGCCAGCAGTGAACTCAGCTTCACCTCCTACGAGCAGTACTTC.

Notes on this clonotype: This CDR3 fails to terminate in the conserved phenylalanine or tryptophan, so it likely reflects a read error. The chain carries TRBV5-1 and TRBJ2-5, with 10 bases aligning to TRBD2. This CDR3 is built from 16 residues. Germline V gene data show CDR1 as SGHRS and CDR2 as YFSETQ. Trimming cost V 0 bases and J 0 bases; bases outside gene matches: 2. The CDR3 loop reads CASSLGLAGNQETQYV. In DNA, the CDR3 is TGCGCCAGCAGCTTGGGACTAGCGGGCAACCAAGAGACCCAGTACGTC.

This clonotype was counted many times. V usage is TRBV7-9 and J usage is TRBJ1-1; D not resolved. CDR1 is SEHNR and CDR2 is FQNEAQ in the germline V gene (reference sequence). The CDR3 spans 14 residues. The germline V and J ends were trimmed by 3 bases and 3 bases, with 11 bases remaining between them. The DNA for the CDR3 is TGTGCCAGCAGCTTTACACGGGATGACACTGAAGCTTTCTTT. Its translation is CASSFTRDDTEAFF.

This clonotype was recorded a few times. The V call is TRBV5-5, the J call TRBJ1-4, with D maybe TRBD1 (5 bases). This CDR3 is built from 14 residues. CDR1 and CDR2 from the germline V gene are SGHKS and YYEKEE (reference sequence). V was cut by 7 bases and J by 4 bases, with 14 bases left in between. CDR3 amino acids: CASSRGGLNEKLFF. In DNA form, the CDR3 reads TGTGCCAGCTCACGGGGGGGACTTAATGAAAAACTGTTTTTT.

This clonotype has ten or more counts. The chain recombines TRBV20-1 with TRBJ1-2; 9 bases map to TRBD1. The J segment lost 4 bases and the V segment lost 6 bases, leaving 6 bases of the junction unmatched. The germline V gene has CDR1 DFQATT and CDR2 SNEGSKA (reference sequence). The CDR3 loop spans 13 amino acids. CDR3 sequence reads: CSARDRASYGYTF. The CDR3 DNA is TGCAGTGCGAGGGACAGGGCCTCCTATGGCTACACCTTC.

This clonotype was seen a few times. V gene TRBV19 combines with J gene TRBJ2-7, with D perhaps TRBD1 (7 bases). The CDR3 consists of 13 residues. V was pared by 2 bases and J by 6 bases, with 11 bases between. Germline assignment: CDR1 LNHDA and CDR2 SQIVND (reference sequence). The CDR3 coding sequence is TGTGCCAGTAGTATACCTCAGGGGGGCGAGCAGTACTTC. Protein: CASSIPQGGEQYF.

The genes are TRBV2 and TRBJ2-7; 8 bases are shared with TRBD1. The germline gives CDR1 SNHLY, CDR2 FYNNEI. V was clipped by 8 bases and J by 2 bases; unmatched bases: 11. The CDR3 has 15 amino acids. This CDR3 is CASSPGRTGPYEQYF. The CDR3 DNA reads TGTGCCAGCTCACCGGGAAGGACAGGGCCCTACGAGCAGTACTTC.

This clonotype showed up many times. This rearrangement joins TRBV12-3 or TRBV12-4 to TRBJ2-7; TRBD1 matches at 9 bases. The CDR3 consists of 13 residues. J lost 9 bases, V lost 5 bases, and 8 bases had no gene match. The CDR3 bases are TGTGCCAGCAGTCTCATGGACAGGGGAGGGCAGTACTTC. Translated: CASSLMDRGGQYF.

The sample holds many counts of this clonotype. This chain joins TRBV2 and TRBJ2-7; TRBD2 matches 13 bases. The CDR3 is 16 residues long. V lost 3 bases to trimming and J lost 6 bases; unmatched junction nucleotides: 8. From germline, CDR1 is SNHLY and CDR2 FYNNEI. CDR3: CASSDRGLAGSSEQYF. Written as DNA, the CDR3 is TGTGCCAGCAGTGATAGGGGACTAGCGGGATCGAGCGAGCAGTACTTC.

The genes are TRBV29-1 and TRBJ2-7; weak D call: TRBD2 (6 bases). The V gene lost 5 bases and the J gene lost 2 bases, with 10 bases spanning the gap. CDR1 and CDR2 from the germline V gene are SQVTM and ANQGSEA. The CDR3 is 12 residues long. This chain's CDR3 is CSVSRGTYEQYF. The CDR3 nucleotides are TGCAGCGTTTCGCGGGGCACCTACGAGCAGTACTTC.

This clonotype has a count of ten or more. The genes are TRBV7-3 and TRBJ1-1; D ambiguous. In germline, CDR1 is SGHTA, CDR2 FQGTGA. This CDR3 has 13 residues. V was clipped by 6 bases and J by 3 bases, with 11 bases between them. CDR3: CASSSLGDTEAFF. The DNA for the CDR3 is TGTGCCAGCAGTTCGCTCGGGGACACTGAAGCTTTCTTT.

The chain couples TRBV15 to TRBJ2-5, with 11 bases identical to TRBD1. J was trimmed by 6 bases and V by 5 bases; bases with no gene match: 8. The V gene's germline CDR1 is LNHNV and CDR2 YYDKDF (reference sequence). This CDR3 is 15 amino acids long. The CDR3 reads CATSRSGTGGKTQYF. CDR3 coding DNA: TGTGCCACCAGCCGGAGTGGGACAGGGGGAAAGACCCAGTACTTC.

V and J are TRBV29-1 and TRBJ1-4; D gene ambiguous. This CDR3 contains 12 residues. The germline V and J ends were trimmed by 1 base and 8 bases, with 8 bases remaining between them. From germline, CDR1 is SQVTM and CDR2 ANQGSEA. The CDR3 DNA reads as TGCAGCGTTGAAGGCGGCGCCGAAAAACTGTTTTTT. This codes for CSVEGGAEKLFF.

Regarding this clonotype: The germline gene is not matched at one end of the junction; a read error may be the cause. This chain links TRBV10-3 with TRBJ1-2, with 11 bases fitting TRBD1. From germline, CDR1 is ENHRY and CDR2 SYGVKD. The CDR3 extends over 12 amino acids. CDR3 nucleotide sequence: TGTGCCAGCAGCCGGACAGGGGGCTCAGGGGCCTTC. It translates to CASSRTGGSGAF.

The chain links TRBV25-1 to TRBJ1-6; 8 bases align to TRBD1. Germline loops: CDR1 MGHDK, CDR2 SYGVNS. The CDR3 totals 14 residues. Trimming cost V 4 bases and J 7 bases; bases outside gene matches: 3. CDR3 sequence (DNA): TGTGCCAGCAGTGCCCGGGACAGGAATTCACCCCTCCACTTT. Translation: CASSARDRNSPLHF.

The V gene is TRBV4-3, the J gene TRBJ2-7; D call uncertain. The CDR3 length is 16 residues. Germline lookup yields CDR1 LGHNA and CDR2 YSLEER. Trimming removed 0 bases at V and 9 bases at J, with 21 bases between. The CDR3 loop reads CASSQEYRRRVAAQYF. CDR3 DNA sequence: TGCGCCAGCAGCCAAGAGTATCGGCGACGAGTCGCTGCGCAGTACTTC.

The table lists this clonotype with a count of one. This chain uses TRBV11-2 with TRBJ2-7, with 8 bases matching TRBD1. The trim removed 5 bases at V and 2 bases at J, leaving 8 bases unmatched. The CDR3 loop spans 15 amino acids. Germline lookup yields CDR1 SGHAT and CDR2 FQNNGV. CDR3 nucleotide sequence: TGTGCCAGCAGCCTGACAGGGGCCGAGGCCTACGAGCAGTACTTC. As protein: CASSLTGAEAYEQYF.

The chain links TRBV5-1 to TRBJ2-5, with 9 bases identical to TRBD2. Germline-derived CDR1 and CDR2 are SGHRS and YFSETQ. The CDR3 runs to 17 residues. V shed 1 base and J 4 bases; nucleotides not matched to a gene: 11. CDR3 amino acids: CASSLSSSGGSRETQYF. Here the CDR3 DNA reads TGCGCCAGCAGCTTGTCTTCCAGCGGGGGGTCAAGAGAGACCCAGTACTTC.

This clonotype was found a few times. A junction boundary mismatches the germline segment, possibly from a read error. V is TRBV7-2 and J is TRBJ1-5; TRBD1 matches at 7 bases. The CDR3 contains 15 residues. Germline CDR1 is SGHTA and CDR2 is FQGNSA. CDR3 in amino acids: CASSQTGNQNQPQHF. CDR3 bases: TGCGCCAGCAGCCAGACAGGGAATCAGAATCAGCCCCAGCATTTT.

This clonotype occurred many times. The gene calls are TRBV19 and TRBJ2-5; D is unclear. The CDR3 runs to 15 residues. V was trimmed by 6 bases and J by 0 bases, leaving 14 bases between them. Germline CDR1 LNHDA, CDR2 SQIVND (reference sequence). Here the CDR3 reads CASSQGQEYQETQYF. The CDR3 DNA reads TGTGCCAGTAGCCAAGGCCAGGAATACCAAGAGACCCAGTACTTC.

This clonotype showed up just a few times. The genes are TRBV2 and TRBJ2-7, with 11 bases matching TRBD1. CDR3 size: 13 residues. The V gene's germline CDR1 is SNHLY and CDR2 FYNNEI. The J segment lost 3 bases and the V segment lost 8 bases, leaving 3 bases of the junction unmatched. The CDR3 here is CASRDRGFYEQYF. In nucleotides, the CDR3 is TGTGCCAGCCGGGACAGGGGGTTCTACGAGCAGTACTTC.

This clonotype was picked up many times. One junction end does not reproduce the germline sequence, and a read error may be involved. V usage is TRBV7-9 and J usage is TRBJ1-5; D unresolved. Germline-derived CDR1 and CDR2 are SEHNR and FQNEAQ (reference sequence). The CDR3 contains 14 residues. CDR3 in amino acids: CASSLAGGHQPQHF. CDR3 nucleotide sequence: TGCGCCAGCAGCTTGGCGGGTGGCCATCAGCCCCAGCATTTT.